The 16 T cell receptor beta chains reported below all come from one sample, sequenced in a study of cytomegalovirus exposure and HLA in healthy donors. The study ran its PCR with 60 Vbeta and 13 Jbeta primers. Repertoires were generated with immunoSEQ multiplex PCR, while TCRdb's copy carries only in-frame clones and drops some. The repertoire holds some 130,000 clones, with 70% to 80% as singletons. The sample taken for sequencing was PBMCs. The receptor set was obtained from a man under 40 in good health and CMV-seronegative.

This clone was detected only a few times. The chain couples TRBV29-1 to TRBJ2-5; 9 bases line up with TRBD2. The junction had 13 bases not matched to a gene; V was cut back by 8 bases and J by 6 bases. The CDR3 sequence is 14 residues long. The V gene's germline CDR1 is SQVTM and CDR2 ANQGSEA. CDR3 DNA: TGCAGCTCAATGGCTAGCGGGGCTCAGAAGACCCAGTACTTC. It is translated as CSSMASGAQKTQYF.

This rearrangement joins TRBV27 to TRBJ2-7, with 10 bases identical to TRBD1. This CDR3 region has 15 residues. Unmatched junction bases numbered 8, after V lost 4 bases and J lost 5 bases. Looked up from germline, CDR1 is MNHEY and CDR2 is SMNVEV (reference sequence). This chain's CDR3 is CASSSTTGGIDEQYF. In DNA, the CDR3 is TGTGCCAGCAGTTCCACGACAGGGGGCATCGACGAGCAGTACTTC.

The V call is TRBV7-2, the J call TRBJ2-7; 9 nucleotides align to TRBD1. The V gene end was trimmed by 4 bases and the J gene end by 4 bases; junction bases not matched to a gene: 2. Germline CDR1 SGHTA, CDR2 FQGNSA. This CDR3 has 13 residues. The CDR3 nucleotides read TGTGCCAGCAGCTCAGACAGGGGGTACGAGCAGTACTTC. It codes for CASSSDRGYEQYF.

The rearrangement joins TRBV11-2 to TRBJ1-1; 7 nucleotides match TRBD1. CDR3 length equals 15 residues. V trimming: 1 base; J trimming: 1 base; junction bases outside the gene matches: 3. Per the germline V gene, CDR1 is SGHAT and CDR2 is FQNNGV. The CDR3 loop is CASSLVSGGNTEAFF. DNA of the CDR3: TGTGCCAGCAGCTTAGTTTCAGGGGGGAACACTGAAGCTTTCTTT. The variable domain in full, completed from reference TRBV11-2 and TRBJ1-1, reads EAGVAQSPRYKIIEKRQSVAFWCNPISGHATLYWYQQILGQGPKLLIQFQNNGVVDDSQLPKDRFSAERLKGVDSTLKIQPAKLEDSAVYLCASSLVSGGNTEAFFGQGTRLTVV.

This chain links TRBV7-9 with TRBJ1-5; a weak D match, TRBD1 (5 bases). Germline V lookup: CDR1 SEHNR, CDR2 FQNEAQ (reference sequence). There are 17 residues in the CDR3. Trimming left V 0 bases short and J 1 base short, with 13 bases between. This CDR3 reads CASSLATGKGSNQPQHF. Here the CDR3 DNA reads TGTGCCAGCAGCTTAGCCACTGGCAAGGGGAGCAATCAGCCCCAGCATTTT.

This chain uses TRBV2 with TRBJ2-7, with 7 bases fitting TRBD2. The CDR3 contains 15 residues. V was clipped by 10 bases and J by 5 bases; unmatched bases: 17. From germline, CDR1 is SNHLY and CDR2 FYNNEI. CDR3 region: CATSNAGAPFDEQYF. Written as DNA, the CDR3 is TGTGCCACCTCTAACGCGGGAGCCCCATTCGACGAGCAGTACTTC.

Regarding this clone: Other DNA sequences of this sample code for an identical CDR3. The V call is TRBV28, the J call TRBJ1-5, with D tentatively TRBD1 (5 bases). Per the germline V gene, CDR1 is MDHEN and CDR2 is SYDVKM. The germline V and J ends were trimmed by 6 bases and 0 bases, with 9 bases remaining between them. The length of the CDR3 is 14 residues. This CDR3 reads CASSRGGSNQPQHF. As DNA, the CDR3 is TGTGCCAGCAGCCGGGGGGGTAGCAATCAGCCCCAGCATTTT.

A single count supports this clone. The chain links TRBV12-2 to TRBJ2-7; the D segment call TRBD1 is taken from the table without a DNA check. TRBV12-2 is a listed pseudogene. This CDR3 contains 16 residues. The CDR3 DNA is TGTGCAAGTCGCTTATGGGGCCTGACCCCCTCCTACGAGCAGTACTTC. This sequence encodes CASRLWGLTPSYEQYF.

The V call is TRBV5-1, the J call TRBJ2-7, with D tentatively TRBD1 (5 bases). The ends were cut back, 4 bases at V and 4 bases at J, with 12 bases in the middle. The CDR3 runs 13 residues. Germline V gives CDR1 SGHRS, CDR2 YFSETQ. CDR3 sequence reads: CASSLQDSYEQYF. The CDR3 DNA follows: TGCGCCAGCAGCCTACAAGACAGTTACGAGCAGTACTTC.

The genes are TRBV4-2 and TRBJ2-7; 7 bases match TRBD2. Germline assignment: CDR1 LGHNA and CDR2 YNFKEQ. CDR3 length equals 18 residues. V lost 3 bases, J lost 3 bases, and 17 bases stayed unmatched. CDR3 DNA sequence: TGTGCCAGCAGCCAGGGGGGGTGGGGGTCTCAACCCGACTACGAGCAGTACTTC. As protein: CASSQGGWGSQPDYEQYF.

V gene TRBV7-2 combines with J gene TRBJ1-1, with unresolved D. The CDR3 runs 13 residues. The germline V and J ends were trimmed by 3 bases and 6 bases, with 11 bases remaining between them. The germline V gene encodes CDR1 SGHTA and CDR2 FQGNSA. The CDR3 sequence: CASSFLSLAEAFF. As DNA, the CDR3 is TGTGCCAGCAGCTTTTTATCCCTAGCTGAAGCTTTCTTT.

This clone was seen a single time. V is TRBV28 and J is TRBJ2-5; possible D gene TRBD2, 6 bases. The germline V gene has CDR1 MDHEN and CDR2 SYDVKM. The CDR3 has 15 amino acids. V lost 5 bases, J lost 4 bases, and 17 bases lay in between. The CDR3 spells CASSAAGTARETQYF. For the CDR3, the DNA is TGTGCCAGCAGTGCCGCCGGGACTGCGCGAGAGACCCAGTACTTC.

The V and J genes are TRBV6-6 and TRBJ1-5; 8 positions agree with TRBD1. CDR1 and CDR2 from the germline V gene are MNHNY and SVGAGI (reference sequence). The CDR3 has 15 residues. The J segment lost 6 bases and the V segment lost 2 bases, leaving 6 bases of the junction unmatched. CDR3 sequence (DNA): TGTGCCAGCAGTTACGATGGACAGGGTGGTCAGCCCCAGCATTTT. This sequence encodes CASSYDGQGGQPQHF.

Comment on this clone: Here the CDR3 omits its conserved ending phenylalanine or tryptophan, so a read error is the likely source. V is TRBV6-1 and J is TRBJ1-1; 8 bases fit TRBD1. The CDR3 spans 14 residues. Germline lookup yields CDR1 MNHNS and CDR2 SASEGT. Germline trimming cut 6 bases from V and 4 bases from J; bases unmatched to any gene: 7. The CDR3 DNA sequence: TGTGCCAGCAGATCCCAGGGGGCGGGCACTGAAGCTTTCCTT. It yields the protein CASRSQGAGTEAFL.

The chain recombines TRBV19 with TRBJ2-5; 7 nucleotides agree with TRBD2. The CDR3 runs 13 residues. Germline V gene data show CDR1 as LNHDA and CDR2 as SQIVND (reference sequence). V lost 7 bases to trimming and J lost 3 bases; unmatched junction nucleotides: 5. CDR3 DNA: TGTGCCAGTATGGGAGGGTTAGAAGAGACCCAGTACTTC. Protein sequence: CASMGGLEETQYF.

The chain has TRBV4-3 and TRBJ2-5, with D maybe TRBD1 (6 bases). Germline values: CDR1 LGHNA, CDR2 YSLEER. The CDR3 is 15 residues long. V gave up 1 base and J gave up 2 bases, with 11 bases separating them. In DNA, the CDR3 is TGCGCCAGCAGCCAAGCGGGGACACTTCAAGAGACCCAGTACTTC. Its translation is CASSQAGTLQETQYF.